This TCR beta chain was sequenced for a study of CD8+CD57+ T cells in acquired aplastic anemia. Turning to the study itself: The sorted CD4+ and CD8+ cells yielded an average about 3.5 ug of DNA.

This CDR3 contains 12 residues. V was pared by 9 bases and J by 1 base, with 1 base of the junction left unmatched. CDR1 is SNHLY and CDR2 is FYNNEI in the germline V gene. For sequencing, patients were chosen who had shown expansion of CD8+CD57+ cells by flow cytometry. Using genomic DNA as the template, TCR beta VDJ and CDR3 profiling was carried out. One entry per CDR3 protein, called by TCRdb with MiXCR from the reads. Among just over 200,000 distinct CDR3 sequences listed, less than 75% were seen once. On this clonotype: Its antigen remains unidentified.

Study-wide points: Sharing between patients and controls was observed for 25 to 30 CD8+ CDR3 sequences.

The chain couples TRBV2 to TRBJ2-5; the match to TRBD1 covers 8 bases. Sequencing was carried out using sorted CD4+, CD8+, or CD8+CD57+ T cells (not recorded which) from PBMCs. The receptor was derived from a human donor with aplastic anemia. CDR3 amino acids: CARGQGQETQYF. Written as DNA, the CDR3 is TGTGCCAGAGGACAGGGCCAAGAGACCCAGTACTTC.